The 24 T cell receptor beta chains presented below share a single source sample, sequenced in a study of T cells in Graves' hyperthyroidism and ophthalmopathy. TCR beta CDR3 regions were amplified from RNA. First-round RT-PCR targeting the TCR CDR3 was performed with the HTBI primer set. Via MiXCR, TCRdb re-called the multiplex PCR reads, giving one row per CDR3 protein. The sample holds roughly 300,000 distinct CDR3 sequences; 18% are singletons and the top ten take about half. Sequenced sample: blood. The receptor source for this set is a woman in her forties or fifties with Graves' hyperthyroidism.

This clonotype was observed a few times. CDR3 bases: TGTGCCTGGAGGGGACAGGGGCCCTATGGCTACACCTTC. Translated: CAWRGQGPYGYTF. The V gene is TRBV30, the J gene TRBJ1-2; 10 positions agree with TRBD1. Germline values: CDR1 GTSNPN, CDR2 SVGIG (reference sequence). CDR3 length: 13 residues. V gave up 3 bases and J gave up 4 bases; unmatched junction bases: 2.

CDR3 residues: CASSADRDSASVQYF. The CDR3 nucleotides read TGTGCCAGCAGCGCCGACCGGGACAGCGCAAGCGTTCAGTACTTC. This chain links TRBV7-9 with TRBJ2-4; 7 bases are shared with TRBD1. The CDR3 runs to 15 residues. V lost 5 bases to trimming and J lost 11 bases; unmatched junction nucleotides: 15. Germline V gives CDR1 SEHNR, CDR2 FQNEAQ (reference sequence).

This clonotype was counted at least ten times. This chain uses TRBV11-2 with TRBJ2-3; perhaps TRBD2 as D (6 bases). The CDR3 spans 17 residues. CDR1 and CDR2 from the germline V gene are SGHAT and FQNNGV. Trimming took 5 bases from V and 5 from J, leaving 23 bases between them. CDR3 residues: CASSRTSQVGSEDTQYF. Written as DNA, the CDR3 is TGTGCCAGCAGCCGAACAAGCCAAGTCGGGAGTGAAGATACGCAGTATTTT. Based on the CDR3 plus reference TRBV11-2 and TRBJ2-3, the full variable domain is EAGVAQSPRYKIIEKRQSVAFWCNPISGHATLYWYQQILGQGPKLLIQFQNNGVVDDSQLPKDRFSAERLKGVDSTLKIQPAKLEDSAVYLCASSRTSQVGSEDTQYFGPGTRLTVL.

This clonotype was seen more than once but under ten times. The chain has TRBV7-6 and TRBJ2-1, with D possibly matching TRBD2 (7 bases). The germline V gene encodes CDR1 SGHVS and CDR2 FNYEAQ. The length of the CDR3 is 15 residues. Trimming removed 1 base at V and 4 bases at J, with 11 bases between. The CDR3 coding sequence is TGTGCCAGCAGCTTAGTGGGGGGGGCGTACAATGAGCAGTTCTTC. Translation: CASSLVGGAYNEQFF.

The rearrangement joins TRBV19 to TRBJ2-6; the D is unclear. The germline V and J ends were trimmed by 5 bases and 9 bases, with 17 bases remaining between them. This CDR3 is built from 15 residues. The germline V gene encodes CDR1 LNHDA and CDR2 SQIVND (reference sequence). The CDR3 here is CASSEDGRRNNVLTF. CDR3 DNA sequence: TGTGCCAGTAGTGAGGATGGTCGAAGAAACAACGTCCTGACTTTC. The full variable domain, its missing parts supplied by reference TRBV19 and TRBJ2-6, is DGGITQSPKYLFRKEGQNVTLSCEQNLNHDAMYWYRQDPGQGLRLIYYSQIVNDFQKGDIAEGYSVSREKKESFPLTVTSAQKNPTAFYLCASSEDGRRNNVLTFGAGSRLTVL.

The V gene is TRBV7-3, the J gene TRBJ2-3; no firm D call. Germline-derived CDR1 and CDR2 are SGHTA and FQGTGA. V was cut by 4 bases and J by 4 bases, with 9 bases left in between. The CDR3 loop spans 13 amino acids. The CDR3 spells CASSSRRADTQYF. DNA of the CDR3: TGTGCCAGCAGCTCACGCCGGGCAGATACGCAGTATTTT.

This clonotype came up once. The chain links TRBV6-2 or TRBV6-3 to TRBJ2-2; D is tentatively TRBD1 or TRBD2 (6 bases each). This CDR3 is 16 amino acids long. Germline CDR1 and CDR2: MNHEY and SVGEGT. Trimming stripped 8 bases from V and 2 bases from J, with 18 bases between. CDR3 bases: TGTGCCAGCGGCCCCGGGGGCGGGGAAAACACCGGGGAGCTGTTTTTT. Translation gives CASGPGGGENTGELFF.

This clonotype was found a few times. This chain joins TRBV7-9 and TRBJ2-7; D might be TRBD1 (6 bases). The CDR3 length is 12 residues. V was clipped by 4 bases and J by 8 bases, with 12 bases between them. In germline, CDR1 is SEHNR, CDR2 FQNEAQ (reference sequence). The CDR3 nucleotides are TGTGCCAGCAGCTCTGGACAGCCTCAGCAGTACGTC. Protein: CASSSGQPQQYV.

On this clonotype itself: The junction departs from germline at one end; a sequencing error may be responsible. The chain carries TRBV5-1 and TRBJ2-2; 9 bases match TRBD2. From germline, CDR1 is SGHRS and CDR2 YFSETQ. The CDR3 has 16 residues. The CDR3 bases are TGCGCCAGCAGCTTGACTAGCGGGTCGAACACCGGGGAACTGTTTTTT. It translates to CASSLTSGSNTGELFF.

This clonotype was observed a handful of times. The rearrangement links TRBV20-1 to TRBJ1-3; D is unclear. This CDR3 is built from 12 residues. With 3 bases removed from V and 1 base from J, the gap between germline ends came to 4 bases. Germline assignment: CDR1 DFQATT and CDR2 SNEGSKA (reference sequence). In nucleotides, the CDR3 is TGCAGTGCTAGCAGGTCTGGAAACACCATATATTTT. The encoded protein is CSASRSGNTIYF.

This chain links TRBV20-1 with TRBJ2-1; 11 bases are a match to TRBD2. The J segment lost 8 bases and the V segment lost 7 bases, leaving 13 bases of the junction unmatched. In germline, CDR1 is DFQATT, CDR2 SNEGSKA (reference sequence). The CDR3 contains 15 residues. CDR3 loop: CSVGGSGGAMDEQFF. In DNA form, the CDR3 reads TGCAGTGTAGGTGGTAGCGGGGGGGCCATGGATGAGCAGTTCTTC.

The chain uses TRBV3-1 and TRBJ2-2; TRBD2 matches at 8 bases. V shed 4 bases and J 3 bases; nucleotides not matched to a gene: 19. The length of the CDR3 is 20 residues. Per the germline V gene, CDR1 is LGHDT and CDR2 is YNNKEL (reference sequence). This CDR3 is CASSPGPAGVRGKHTGELFF. CDR3 DNA sequence: TGTGCCAGCAGCCCTGGGCCAGCGGGAGTACGAGGGAAGCACACCGGGGAGCTGTTTTTT. Full variable domain (outside the CDR3, taken from reference TRBV3-1 and TRBJ2-2): DTAVSQTPKYLVTQMGNDKSIKCEQNLGHDTMYWYKQDSKKFLKIMFSYNNKELIINETVPNRFSPKSPDKAHLNLHINSLELGDSAVYFCASSPGPAGVRGKHTGELFFGEGSRLTVL.

This clonotype has more than one count but fewer than ten. This chain's CDR3 is CSAKGTSGITDTQYF. In DNA, the CDR3 is TGCAGTGCGAAAGGGACTAGCGGGATAACAGATACGCAGTATTTT. The chain combines TRBV20-1 with TRBJ2-3, with TRBD2 matching over 13 bases. V lost 6 bases and J lost 3; bases outside the gene matches: 6. CDR3 length equals 15 residues. Germline V gene sequence: CDR1 DFQATT, CDR2 SNEGSKA (reference sequence).

The genes are TRBV20-1 and TRBJ2-5; 11 nucleotides match TRBD2. The CDR3 is made up of 15 amino acids. With 2 bases clipped from V and 1 base from J, the junction kept 3 bases outside the gene matches. CDR1 and CDR2 from the germline V gene are DFQATT and SNEGSKA (reference sequence). Here the CDR3 reads CSARSTSGGQETQYF. CDR3 nucleotides: TGCAGTGCTAGAAGTACTAGCGGGGGCCAAGAGACCCAGTACTTC.

This clonotype was counted a few times. This chain connects TRBV20-1 to TRBJ2-4; 9 nucleotides agree with TRBD2. J lost 9 bases, V lost 1 base, and 10 bases had no gene match. The CDR3 covers 15 residues. CDR1 is DFQATT, CDR2 SNEGSKA, per germline (reference sequence). The CDR3 DNA sequence: TGCAGTGCTAGAGTCCCCGGCGGGGGGGCAGGCATTCAGTACTTC. Protein sequence: CSARVPGGGAGIQYF.

This clonotype was counted between two and nine times. The chain employs TRBV4-2 and TRBJ2-2; 10 bases agree with TRBD2. The length of the CDR3 is 19 residues. V lost 0 bases, J lost 5 bases, and 12 bases stayed unmatched. The germline V gene encodes CDR1 LGHNA and CDR2 YNFKEQ. The CDR3 region is CASSQEGPLSGRGTGELFF. For the CDR3, the DNA is TGTGCCAGCAGCCAAGAAGGCCCACTGAGCGGGAGGGGGACCGGGGAGCTGTTTTTT.

Many counts were recorded for this clonotype. The J gene is TRBJ2-7, the V gene TRBV27, with TRBD1 identical over 7 bases. Losses at the gene ends were 5 bases for V and 2 bases for J; bases not matched to a gene: 12. Germline V gene sequence: CDR1 MNHEY, CDR2 SMNVEV (reference sequence). The CDR3 is 16 amino acids. In DNA, the CDR3 is TGTGCCAGCAGTCCTTCGGGACAGCTCCGAGCCTACGAGCAGTACTTC. The encoded protein is CASSPSGQLRAYEQYF.

This clonotype was counted between two and nine times. The CDR3 is CASSQGLRGTAQNTGELFF. The CDR3 DNA sequence: TGCGCCAGCAGCCAAGGATTAAGGGGGACAGCCCAGAACACCGGGGAGCTGTTTTTT. J is TRBJ2-2 and V is TRBV4-1; 7 nucleotides match TRBD1. Germline loops: CDR1 MGHRA, CDR2 YSYEKL. The CDR3 totals 19 residues. Unmatched junction bases numbered 12, after V lost 1 base and J lost 1 base.

This clonotype showed up many times. This chain joins TRBV12-3 or TRBV12-4 and TRBJ2-2; TRBD2 is a possible D gene (6 bases). CDR3 length equals 16 residues. Deletions cut 8 bases from V and 5 bases from J, with 21 bases between. In DNA, the CDR3 is TGTGCCAGCGGACAACAGGTCCTTGGGGGGACCGGGGAGCTGTTTTTT. Translating gives CASGQQVLGGTGELFF.

As to this clonotype: Being one base from a much bigger clone, this may be a read error. The J gene is TRBJ1-1, the V gene TRBV7-9; D uncertain. The CDR3 has 17 residues. Germline V CDR1 and CDR2: SEHNR, FQNEAQ (reference sequence). CDR3 loop: CASSLGVLGSLNTEVFF. The CDR3 DNA follows: TGTGCCAGCAGCTTAGGTGTCTTAGGGAGCTTGAACACTGAAGTTTTCTTT.

As concerns this clonotype: This may come from a read error, since a much larger clone is one base off. The CDR3 is CVSSTRTNTEAFF. The DNA for the CDR3 is TGTGTCAGCAGCACGAGGACGAACACTGAAGCTTTCTTT. The rearrangement links TRBV3-1 to TRBJ1-1, with no clear D. The CDR3 is 13 amino acids. Germline V lookup: CDR1 LGHDT, CDR2 YNNKEL (reference sequence). The entire variable domain, with the rest obtained from reference TRBV3-1 and TRBJ1-1, is as follows: DTAVSQTPKYLVTQMGNDKSIKCEQNLGHDTMYWYKQDSKKFLKIMFSYNNKELIINETVPNRFSPKSPDKAHLNLHINSLELGDSAVYFCVSSTRTNTEAFFGQGTRLTVV.

This clonotype came up many times. This rearrangement joins TRBV11-2 to TRBJ2-1; 9 nucleotides line up with TRBD2. The V gene's germline CDR1 is SGHAT and CDR2 FQNNGV. V lost 7 bases and J lost 7; bases outside the gene matches: 20. This CDR3 has 18 residues. The CDR3 protein is CASTPRIAGDTLRNEQFF. CDR3 DNA: TGTGCCAGCACTCCTAGGATAGCGGGAGACACCCTGAGGAATGAGCAGTTCTTC.

This clonotype was observed a handful of times. The genes are TRBV20-1 and TRBJ1-1; possible D gene TRBD1, 5 bases. The V gene's germline CDR1 is DFQATT and CDR2 SNEGSKA (reference sequence). V lost 6 bases and J 1 base, leaving 18 bases between the germline ends. The CDR3 spans 15 residues. CDR3 DNA sequence: TGCAGTGCCCGGGGGGTTGGGGCGGGGAACACTGAAGCTTTCTTT. Translated: CSARGVGAGNTEAFF.

This clonotype was seen a single time. A single base separates this from a much larger clone, so it may be a read error. This chain connects TRBV6-4 to TRBJ2-1; the D gene is possibly TRBD2 (6 bases). This CDR3 is built from 16 residues. Germline V gene data show CDR1 as MRHNA and CDR2 as SNTAGT. V lost 5 bases to trimming and J lost 8 bases, with 22 bases between them. CDR3 nucleotides: TGTGCCAGCAGTTACCCTGAACAACGGGGGTTCGATGAGCAGTTCTTC. It is translated as CASSYPEQRGFDEQFF.